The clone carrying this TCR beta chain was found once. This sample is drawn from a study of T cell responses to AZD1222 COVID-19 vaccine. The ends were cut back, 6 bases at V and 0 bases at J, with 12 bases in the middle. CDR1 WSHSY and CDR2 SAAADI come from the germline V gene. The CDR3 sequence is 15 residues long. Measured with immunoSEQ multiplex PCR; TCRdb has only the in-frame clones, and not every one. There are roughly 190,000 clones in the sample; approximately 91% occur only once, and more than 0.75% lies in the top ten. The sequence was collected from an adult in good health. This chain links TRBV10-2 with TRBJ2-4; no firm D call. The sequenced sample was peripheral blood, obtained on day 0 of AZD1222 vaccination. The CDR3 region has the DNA TGCGCCAGCAGGGAAAGACTTCTAGCCAAAAACATTCAGTACTTC. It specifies CASRERLLAKNIQYF.